This T cell receptor beta chain was sequenced in a study of technical replicates of blood from several donors (dated by TCRdb to 2015 to 2018). This clone appeared once. Its binding antigen is unknown. No base qualities exist here, and no much larger clone lies one base off it. The library was built by means of the immunoSEQ multiplex PCR assay. TCRdb mirrors the immuneACCESS table, restricted to in-frame sequences. Some clones are absent from its copies; in checked studies, under half trace to an unresolved V gene, and the reason for the others is unknown. The sample table contains around 57,000 clones; only one count was recorded for 94% of them. The ten largest clones add up to around 0.21% of the sample. Unmatched junction bases come to 6, with V trimmed by 3 bases and J by 2 bases. Taken from cysteine to phenylalanine, the CDR3 has 15 residues. The read is trimmed to its CDR3 DNA, 45 bases read in frame from base 1. CDR1 and CDR2 were assigned from the germline V gene as SGHNT and YENEEA.

Sequencing was carried out using T cells isolated from PBMCs. Rearrangement joined TRBV11-3 to TRBJ1-2; TRBD1 matches 7 bases in the middle. The receptor was isolated from a human donor in good health. The DNA sequence is as follows: TGTGCCAGCAGCTTTGCCCAGACAGGGAACTATGGCTACACCTTC. This sequence encodes CASSFAQTGNYGYTF.